This T cell receptor beta chain is from a study of response to subunit inactivated influenza vaccine. As concerns this clonotype: Its antigen is still unknown.

Between the trimmed V and J ends, which lost 4 bases and 7 bases, there was a span of 11 bases. The CDR3 length is 14 residues. CDR1 MNHNS and CDR2 SASEGT come from the germline V gene. TCRdb itself ran the RT-PCR reads through MiXCR, one entry per CDR3 protein. The sample holds hundreds of thousands of distinct CDR3 sequences, about 14% seen once. General study findings and limits: Few additional T cells are recruited per seasonal influenza vaccination, authors suggested.

This TCR derives from a man aged 50-59 years who received an inactivated influenza vaccine. The sample was PBMCs from blood, taken around two weeks before vaccination. The genes are TRBV6-1 and TRBJ1-6, with a possible D match to TRBD1 (5 bases). The CDR3 DNA follows: TGTGCCAGCAGTGGCGGGACGGCCAATTCACCCCTCCACTTT. Amino acids: CASSGGTANSPLHF.